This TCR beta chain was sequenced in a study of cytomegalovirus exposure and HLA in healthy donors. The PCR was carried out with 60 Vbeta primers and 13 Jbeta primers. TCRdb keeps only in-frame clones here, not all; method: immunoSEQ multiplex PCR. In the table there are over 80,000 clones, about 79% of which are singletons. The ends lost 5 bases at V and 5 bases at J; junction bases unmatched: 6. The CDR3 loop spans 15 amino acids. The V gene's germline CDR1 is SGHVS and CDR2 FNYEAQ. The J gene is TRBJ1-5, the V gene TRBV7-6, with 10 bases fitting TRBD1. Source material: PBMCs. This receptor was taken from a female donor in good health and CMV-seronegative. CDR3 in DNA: TGTGCCAGCAGCCTGGAGGGGACAGGGGATCAGCCCCAGCATTTT. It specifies CASSLEGTGDQPQHF. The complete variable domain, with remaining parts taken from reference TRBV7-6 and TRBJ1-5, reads GAGVSQSPRYKVTKRGQDVALRCDPISGHVSLYWYRQALGQGPEFLTYFNYEAQQDKSGLPNDRFSAERPEGSISTLTIQRTEQRDSAMYRCASSLEGTGDQPQHFGDGTRLSIL.